This TCR beta chain appears in the sequencing data of a study of blood T cell repertoires in COVID-19 (dated by TCRdb to 2018 to 2020). About the full investigation: The collaborator samples originated in the United States, Italy and Spain and spanned the acute and convalescent phases of COVID-19. The repertoires were released in a freely available public database meant as a resource for research on the immune response to SARS-CoV-2. Samples came from the ongoing ImmuneRACE study (first 160 participants) plus 1,254 subjects from 6 global collaborators. Subjects who had been exposed to COVID-19, were actively infected with it, or had recovered from it provided the deeply sampled blood TCRbeta repertoires that made up the dataset. HLA class I and class II types, where available, came from metadata supplied by the sample provider rather than from assay-based typing. The prospective study material was composed of cDNA or gDNA derived from T cells, B-cell-depleted T cells, or PBMCs. Sample metadata almost always included a de-identified subject ID, COVID-19 status, age in years and sex. General study outcomes and caveats: The amount of clinical and demographic metadata varied by source and participant and was provided uncurated.

Enrolling through a virtual design, the prospective study's participants ranged in age from roughly 18 to 89 years and lived across more than 20 United States geographic areas. In the prospective study, participants were assigned to cohorts based on the clinical history participants reported in a screening survey and a study questionnaire. For ImmuneRACE Cohort 3, a participant was defined as recovered based on two consecutive negative NP/OP PCR tests, clearance by a healthcare professional, or resolution of symptoms. In the prospective study, whole blood, serum and a nasopharyngeal or oropharyngeal swab were collected from each participant by mobile phlebotomists. Prospective study participants could optionally give additional blood draws and questionnaires over an approximately 2-month period. Before DNA extraction, blood samples from the prospective study were shipped at room temperature or frozen.

With regard to this clone: Its antigen target is currently unknown. No per-base quality is available; no much larger clone lies one base away.

The CDR3 runs 13 residues from the cysteine to the phenylalanine. The DNA shown is the 39-base CDR3, in frame from base 1. Reading the germline V gene (reference sequence) gives CDR1 LNHDA and CDR2 SQIVND. At the junction V is shortened by 4 bases and J by 4 bases, with 10 bases in between. TCRbeta CDR3 regions were amplified from genomic DNA by means of the immunoSEQ Assay, a bias-controlled multiplex PCR. On the study's bioinformatics: Nucleated cell counts per sample were estimated from amplification of reference gene primers within the assay. To quantify the absolute abundance of each unique TCRbeta CDR3 rearrangement, sequence reads were collapsed and filtered. Productive Simpson clonality was computed per sample as the square root of Simpson's diversity index over productive rearrangements. The source is immuneACCESS, and TCRdb retained only in-frame sequences with V and J called. Part of the clones is not carried over; for the studies checked, unresolved V genes explain less than half of this, and the remainder is unexplained. V and J calls and clone size are copied from that table; D and trimming were computed from the DNA. The sample table shows about 170,000 clones, and about nine tenths are seen once. The ten largest make up less than 0.85% of the sample.

The origin of this receptor is a woman aged 18-29 years who had recovered from COVID-19. The chain employs TRBV19 and TRBJ2-5; TRBD2 is possibly the D segment (5 matching bases). The specimen was PBMCs or T cells enriched from blood (not recorded which). The CDR3 has the sequence CASSSPGIETQYF. The bases are TGTGCCAGTAGTAGCCCGGGGATAGAGACCCAGTACTTC. Full variable domain (CDR3 extended with the reference TRBV19 and TRBJ2-5 proteins): DGGITQSPKYLFRKEGQNVTLSCEQNLNHDAMYWYRQDPGQGLRLIYYSQIVNDFQKGDIAEGYSVSREKKESFPLTVTSAQKNPTAFYLCASSSPGIETQYFGPGTRLLVL.